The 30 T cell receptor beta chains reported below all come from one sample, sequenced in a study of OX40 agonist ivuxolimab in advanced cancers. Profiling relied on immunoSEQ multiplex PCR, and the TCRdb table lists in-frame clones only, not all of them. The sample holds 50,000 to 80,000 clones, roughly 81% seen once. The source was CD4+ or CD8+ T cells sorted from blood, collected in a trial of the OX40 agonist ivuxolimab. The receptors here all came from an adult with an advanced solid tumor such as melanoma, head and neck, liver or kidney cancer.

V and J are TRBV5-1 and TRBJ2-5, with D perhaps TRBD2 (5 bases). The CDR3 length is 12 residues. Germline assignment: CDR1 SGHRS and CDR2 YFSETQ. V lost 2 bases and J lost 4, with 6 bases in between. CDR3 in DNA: TGCGCCAGCAGCTTCGAGGGAGAGACCCAGTACTTC. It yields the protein CASSFEGETQYF.

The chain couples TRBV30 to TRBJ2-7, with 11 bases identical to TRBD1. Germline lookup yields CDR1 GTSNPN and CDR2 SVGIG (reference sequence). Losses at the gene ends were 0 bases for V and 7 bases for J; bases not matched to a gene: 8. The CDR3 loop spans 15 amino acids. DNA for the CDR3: TGTGCCTGGAGTGTAGGCGGACAGGGGGCGGGGGAGCAGTACTTC. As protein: CAWSVGGQGAGEQYF.

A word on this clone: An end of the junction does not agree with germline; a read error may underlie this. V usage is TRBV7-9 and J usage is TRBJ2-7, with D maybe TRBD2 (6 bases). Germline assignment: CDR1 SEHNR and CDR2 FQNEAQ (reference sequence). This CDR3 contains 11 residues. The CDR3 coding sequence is TGTGCCAGCAGCGACCTCTGGGAGGTGCACTTC. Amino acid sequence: CASSDLWEVHF.

CDR3: CASSLSTNTDTQYF. CDR3 nucleotide sequence: TGTGCCAGCAGCTTATCTACCAACACAGATACGCAGTATTTT. The chain couples TRBV7-9 to TRBJ2-3, with no clear D. In germline, CDR1 is SEHNR, CDR2 FQNEAQ (reference sequence). The CDR3 is 14 amino acids. The V end was cut by 2 bases, the J end by 2 bases, with 8 bases between.

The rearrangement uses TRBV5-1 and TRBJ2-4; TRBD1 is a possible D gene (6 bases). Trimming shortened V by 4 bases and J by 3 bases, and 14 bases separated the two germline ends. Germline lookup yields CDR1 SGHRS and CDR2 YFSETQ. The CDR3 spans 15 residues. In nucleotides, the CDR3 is TGCGCCAGCAGCCGATCGGACAGCTTCAAAAACATTCAGTACTTC. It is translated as CASSRSDSFKNIQYF.

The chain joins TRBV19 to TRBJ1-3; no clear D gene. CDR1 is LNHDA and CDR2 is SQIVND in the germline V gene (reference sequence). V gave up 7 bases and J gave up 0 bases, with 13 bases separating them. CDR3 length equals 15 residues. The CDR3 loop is CASIGTAGSGNTIYF. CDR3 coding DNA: TGTGCCAGTATCGGAACGGCGGGCTCTGGAAACACCATATATTTT.

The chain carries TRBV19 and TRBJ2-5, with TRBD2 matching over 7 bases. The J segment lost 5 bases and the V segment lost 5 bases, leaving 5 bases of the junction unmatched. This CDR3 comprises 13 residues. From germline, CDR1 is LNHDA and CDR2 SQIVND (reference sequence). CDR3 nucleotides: TGTGCCAGTAGTCGCGGGAGCTACGAGACCCAGTACTTC. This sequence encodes CASSRGSYETQYF.

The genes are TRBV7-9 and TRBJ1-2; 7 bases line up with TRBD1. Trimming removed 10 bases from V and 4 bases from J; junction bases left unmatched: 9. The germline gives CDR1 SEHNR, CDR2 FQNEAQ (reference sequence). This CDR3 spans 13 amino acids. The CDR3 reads CAIQGTDGYGYTF. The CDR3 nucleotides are TGTGCCATCCAAGGGACAGATGGCTATGGCTACACCTTC.

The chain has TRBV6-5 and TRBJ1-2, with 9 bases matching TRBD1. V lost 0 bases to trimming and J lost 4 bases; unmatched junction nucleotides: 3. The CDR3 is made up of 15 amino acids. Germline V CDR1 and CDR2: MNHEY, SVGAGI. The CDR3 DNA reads TGTGCCAGCAGTTACTCTACAGGGGGCGGCTATGGCTACACCTTC. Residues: CASSYSTGGGYGYTF.

In nucleotides, the CDR3 is TGTGCCAGCAGCCAAGGACTTAATGCCTACAATGAGCAGTTCTTC. Protein: CASSQGLNAYNEQFF. V gene TRBV5-4 combines with J gene TRBJ2-1, with D maybe TRBD2 (5 bases). Trimming took off 4 bases at V and 2 bases at J, with 13 bases between the two ends. The CDR3 length is 15 residues. Germline-derived CDR1 and CDR2 are SGHNT and YYREEE (reference sequence).

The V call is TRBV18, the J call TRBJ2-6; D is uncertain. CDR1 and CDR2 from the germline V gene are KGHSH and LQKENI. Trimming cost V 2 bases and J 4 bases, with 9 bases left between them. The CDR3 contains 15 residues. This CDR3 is CASSPTPSGANVLTF. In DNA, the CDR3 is TGTGCCAGCTCACCAACTCCCTCGGGGGCCAACGTCCTGACTTTC.

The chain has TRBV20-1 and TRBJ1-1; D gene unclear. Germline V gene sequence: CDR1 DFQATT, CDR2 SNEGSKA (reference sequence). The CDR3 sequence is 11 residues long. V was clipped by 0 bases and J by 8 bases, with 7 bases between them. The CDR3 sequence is CSAREIPEAFF. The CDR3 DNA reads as TGCAGTGCTAGAGAGATCCCGGAAGCTTTCTTT.

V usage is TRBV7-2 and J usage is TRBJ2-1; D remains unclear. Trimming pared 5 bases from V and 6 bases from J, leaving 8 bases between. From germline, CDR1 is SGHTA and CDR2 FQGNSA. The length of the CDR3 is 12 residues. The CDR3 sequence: CASSQTGNEQFF. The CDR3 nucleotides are TGTGCCAGCAGCCAGACGGGCAATGAGCAGTTCTTC.

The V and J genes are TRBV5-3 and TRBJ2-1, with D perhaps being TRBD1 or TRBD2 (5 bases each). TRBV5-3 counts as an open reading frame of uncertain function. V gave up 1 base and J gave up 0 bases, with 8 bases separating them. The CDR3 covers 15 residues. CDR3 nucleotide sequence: TGTGCCAGAAGCTTGCCAGGGAGCTCCTACAATGAGCAGTTCTTC. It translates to CARSLPGSSYNEQFF.

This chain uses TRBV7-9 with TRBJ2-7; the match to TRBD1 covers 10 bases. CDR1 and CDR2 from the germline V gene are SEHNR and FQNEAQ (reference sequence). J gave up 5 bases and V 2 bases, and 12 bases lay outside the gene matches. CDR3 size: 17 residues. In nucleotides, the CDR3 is TGTGCCAGCAGCTTACCTATTTCCGGGACAGGGGCCCACGAGCAGTACTTC. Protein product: CASSLPISGTGAHEQYF.

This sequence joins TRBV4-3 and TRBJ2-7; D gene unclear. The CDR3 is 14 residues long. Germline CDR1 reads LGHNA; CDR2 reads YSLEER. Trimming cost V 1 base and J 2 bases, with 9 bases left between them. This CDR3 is CASSQGFRTYEQYF. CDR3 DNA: TGCGCCAGCAGCCAAGGATTCCGGACCTACGAGCAGTACTTC.

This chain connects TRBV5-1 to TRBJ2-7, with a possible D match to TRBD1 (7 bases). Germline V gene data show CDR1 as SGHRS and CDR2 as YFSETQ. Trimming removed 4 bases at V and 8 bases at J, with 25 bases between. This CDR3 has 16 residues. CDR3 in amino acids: CASSPTGGQRGSKQYF. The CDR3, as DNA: TGCGCCAGCAGCCCCACCGGGGGACAGCGAGGCTCGAAGCAGTACTTC. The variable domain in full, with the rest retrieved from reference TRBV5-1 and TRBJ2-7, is KAGVTQTPRYLIKTRGQQVTLSCSPISGHRSVSWYQQTPGQGLQFLFEYFSETQRNKGNFPGRFSGRQFSNSRSEMNVSTLELGDSALYLCASSPTGGQRGSKQYFGPGTRLTVT.

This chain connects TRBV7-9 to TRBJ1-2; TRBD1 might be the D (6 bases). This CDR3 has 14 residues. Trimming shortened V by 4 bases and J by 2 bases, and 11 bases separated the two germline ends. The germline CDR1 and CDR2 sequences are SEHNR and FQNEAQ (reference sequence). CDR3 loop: CASSSDTGNYGYTF. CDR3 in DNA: TGTGCCAGCAGCTCCGATACAGGGAACTATGGCTACACCTTC.

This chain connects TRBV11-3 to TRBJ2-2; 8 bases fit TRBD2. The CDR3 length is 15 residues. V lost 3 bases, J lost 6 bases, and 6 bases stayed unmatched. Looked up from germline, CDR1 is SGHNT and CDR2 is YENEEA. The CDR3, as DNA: TGTGCCAGCAGCTTCAGCGGGAGTGTCCCCGGGGAGCTGTTTTTT. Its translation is CASSFSGSVPGELFF.

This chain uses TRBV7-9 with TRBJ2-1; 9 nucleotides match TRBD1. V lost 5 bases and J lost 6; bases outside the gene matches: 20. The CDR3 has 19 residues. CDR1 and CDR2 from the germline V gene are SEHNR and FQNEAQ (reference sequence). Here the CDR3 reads CASSRMGQGGVGGGNEQFF. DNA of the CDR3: TGTGCCAGCAGCCGCATGGGACAGGGAGGCGTCGGCGGGGGCAATGAGCAGTTCTTC.

This CDR3 reads CASSLGGTRTDRETQYF. CDR3 nucleotides: TGCGCCAGCAGCTTGGGGGGGACGCGAACCGATCGGGAGACCCAGTACTTC. The chain uses TRBV5-1 and TRBJ2-5; D tentatively fits TRBD1 or TRBD2 (5 bases each). Between the trimmed V and J ends, which lost 0 bases and 5 bases, there was a span of 20 bases. Germline V gene lookup returns CDR1 SGHRS and CDR2 YFSETQ. CDR3 length equals 17 residues. The full variable domain, with the rest looked up from reference TRBV5-1 and TRBJ2-5, is KAGVTQTPRYLIKTRGQQVTLSCSPISGHRSVSWYQQTPGQGLQFLFEYFSETQRNKGNFPGRFSGRQFSNSRSEMNVSTLELGDSALYLCASSLGGTRTDRETQYFGPGTRLLVL.

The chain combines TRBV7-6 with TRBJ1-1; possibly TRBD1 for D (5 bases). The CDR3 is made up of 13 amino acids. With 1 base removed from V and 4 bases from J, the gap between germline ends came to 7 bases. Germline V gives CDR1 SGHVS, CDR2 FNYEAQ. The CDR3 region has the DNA TGTGCCAGCAGCTTAGAAAGGGGCACTGAAGCTTTCTTT. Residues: CASSLERGTEAFF.

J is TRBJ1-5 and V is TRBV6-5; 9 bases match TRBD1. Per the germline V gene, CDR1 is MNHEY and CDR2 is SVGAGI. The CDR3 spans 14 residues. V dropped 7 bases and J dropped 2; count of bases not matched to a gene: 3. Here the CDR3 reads CASNRDRGNQPQHF. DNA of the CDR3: TGTGCCAGCAACCGGGACAGGGGCAATCAGCCCCAGCATTTT.

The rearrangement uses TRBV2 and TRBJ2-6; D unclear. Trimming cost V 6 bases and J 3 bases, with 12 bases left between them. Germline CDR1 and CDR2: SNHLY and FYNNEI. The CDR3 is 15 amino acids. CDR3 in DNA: TGTGCCAGCAGGGGCCGGAGAGATGGGGCCAACGTCCTGACTTTC. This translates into CASRGRRDGANVLTF. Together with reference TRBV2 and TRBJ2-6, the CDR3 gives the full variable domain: EPEVTQTPSHQVTQMGQEVILRCVPISNHLYFYWYRQILGQKVEFLVSFYNNEISEKSEIFDDQFSVERPDGSNFTLKIRSTKLEDSAMYFCASRGRRDGANVLTFGAGSRLTVL.

The DNA for the CDR3 is TGTGCCAGCAGCCAAGCTCTCGGGCGACAGGGGAATTCCTACGAGCAGTACTTC. Amino acids: CASSQALGRQGNSYEQYF. This chain uses TRBV14 with TRBJ2-7; 8 bases are a match to TRBD1. The V segment lost 1 base and the J segment 1 base; nucleotides outside the gene matches: 12. The CDR3 consists of 18 residues. Germline V lookup: CDR1 SGHDN, CDR2 FVKESK. The variable domain in full, completed from reference TRBV14 and TRBJ2-7, reads EAGVTQFPSHSVIEKGQTVTLRCDPISGHDNLYWYRRVMGKEIKFLLHFVKESKQDESGMPNNRFLAERTGGTYSTLKVQPAELEDSGVYFCASSQALGRQGNSYEQYFGPGTRLTVT.

The DNA of the CDR3 is TGTGCCAGCAGCCGCGACAGGAATGAAAAACTGTTTTTT. Translated, it gives CASSRDRNEKLFF. The genes are TRBV7-2 and TRBJ1-4, with D possibly matching TRBD1 (6 bases). The CDR3 has 13 amino acids. CDR1 is SGHTA, CDR2 FQGNSA, per germline. The V end was cut by 5 bases, the J end by 5 bases, with 9 bases between.

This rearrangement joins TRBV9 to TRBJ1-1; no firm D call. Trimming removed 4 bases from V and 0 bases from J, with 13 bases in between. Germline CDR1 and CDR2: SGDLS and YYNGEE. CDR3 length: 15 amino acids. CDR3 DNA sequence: TGTGCCAGCAGCACGAGGACTGATATGAACACTGAAGCTTTCTTT. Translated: CASSTRTDMNTEAFF.

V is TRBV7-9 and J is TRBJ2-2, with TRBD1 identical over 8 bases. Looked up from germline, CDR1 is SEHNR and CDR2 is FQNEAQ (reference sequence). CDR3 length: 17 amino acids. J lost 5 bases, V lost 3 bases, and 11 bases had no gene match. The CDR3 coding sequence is TGTGCCAGCAGCTTGGGTGTGGCAGGGGGCCTAACCGGGGAGCTGTTTTTT. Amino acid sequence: CASSLGVAGGLTGELFF.

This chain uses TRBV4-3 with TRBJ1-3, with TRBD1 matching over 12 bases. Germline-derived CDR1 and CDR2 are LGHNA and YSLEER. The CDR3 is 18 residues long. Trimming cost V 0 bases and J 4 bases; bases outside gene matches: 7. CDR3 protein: CASSQELPGQGAGNTIYF. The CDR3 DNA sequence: TGCGCCAGCAGCCAAGAGTTACCGGGACAGGGGGCCGGAAACACCATATATTTT.

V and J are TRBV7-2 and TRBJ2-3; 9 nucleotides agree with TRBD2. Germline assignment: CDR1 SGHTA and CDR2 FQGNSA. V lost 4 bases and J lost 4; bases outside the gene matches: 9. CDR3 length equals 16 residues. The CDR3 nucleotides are TGTGCCAGCAGCTCCTTTTTAGCGGGAGATTCAGATACGCAGTATTTT. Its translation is CASSSFLAGDSDTQYF.